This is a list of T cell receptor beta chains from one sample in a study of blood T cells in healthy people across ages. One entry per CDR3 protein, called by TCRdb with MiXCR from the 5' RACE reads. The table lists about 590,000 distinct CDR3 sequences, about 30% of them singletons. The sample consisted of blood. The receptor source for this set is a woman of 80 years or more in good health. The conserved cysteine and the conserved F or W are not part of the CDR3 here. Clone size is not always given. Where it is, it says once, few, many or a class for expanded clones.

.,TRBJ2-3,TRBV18,ANSPEQVVADTQY
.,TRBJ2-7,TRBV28,ASSSSVPAYEQY
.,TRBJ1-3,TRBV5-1,ASSLEQNSGNTIY
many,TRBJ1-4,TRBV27,ASAPFRQTNEKLF
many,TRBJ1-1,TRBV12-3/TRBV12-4,ASSRQGRNSEAF
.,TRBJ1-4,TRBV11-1,ASSPGGFFEKLF
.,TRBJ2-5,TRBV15,ATSIDSVGRETQY
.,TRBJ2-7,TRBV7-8,ASSLGDGSYEQY
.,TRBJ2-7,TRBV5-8,ASSSAERGIPYEQY
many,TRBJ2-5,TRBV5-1,ASSAVQFPRETQY
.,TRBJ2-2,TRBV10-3,AISEGKTGTGELF
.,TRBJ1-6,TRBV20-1,SARDGPEGNSPLH
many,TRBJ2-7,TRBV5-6,ASSLGQGIGSYEQY
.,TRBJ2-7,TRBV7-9,ASSLRDRRPYEQY
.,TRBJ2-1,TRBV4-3,ASSQDSGVGETQF
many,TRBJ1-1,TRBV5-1,ASSLAGARGTEAF
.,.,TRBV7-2,ASSLNGPGPYEQY
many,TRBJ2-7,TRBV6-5,ASSYARGGGGRNEQY
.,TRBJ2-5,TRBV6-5,ASSPPRSDQETQY
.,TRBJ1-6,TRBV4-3,ASSQQPGQGNSPLH
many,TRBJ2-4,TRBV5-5,ASSLEGWAENIQY
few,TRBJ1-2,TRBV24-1,ATSDWYGSYT
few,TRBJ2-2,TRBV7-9,ASTKGYAGELF
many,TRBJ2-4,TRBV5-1,ASSPVSGTGGNIQY
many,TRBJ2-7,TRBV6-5,ASSQQIPYEQY
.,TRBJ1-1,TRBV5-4,ASSAGTTEAF
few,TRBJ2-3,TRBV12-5,ASVRGGTDTQY
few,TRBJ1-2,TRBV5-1,ASRVATGGMDYGYT
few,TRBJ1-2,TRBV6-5,ASTSGDSFYYGYT
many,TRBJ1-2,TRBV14,ASSQQRDYGYT
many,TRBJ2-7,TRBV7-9,ASSSRDSAYEQY
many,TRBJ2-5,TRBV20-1,SAGESWAGRLAQY
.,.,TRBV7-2,ASSPRTSGGRTQETQY
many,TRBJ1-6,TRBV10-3,AISERTAQYNSPLH
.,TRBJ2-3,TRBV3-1,ASSKRGIQSDTQY
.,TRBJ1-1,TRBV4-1,ASSQGPGSEAF
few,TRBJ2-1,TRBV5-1,ASSLGHKRGVNEQF
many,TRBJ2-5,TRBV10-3,AIGTGVGETQY
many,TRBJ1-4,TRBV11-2,ASSPRGGLGRGEKLF
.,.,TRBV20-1,SASYRGMIYEQY
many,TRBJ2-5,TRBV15,ATSRGGAGGLETQY
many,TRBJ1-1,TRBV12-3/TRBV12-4,ASSLSQNTEAF
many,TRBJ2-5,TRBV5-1,ASRPAGTVTLETQY
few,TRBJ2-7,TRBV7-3,ASSLGTSSYNEQY
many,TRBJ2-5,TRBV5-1,ASRPKTSGQETQY
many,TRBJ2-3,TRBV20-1,SGGADGDTQY
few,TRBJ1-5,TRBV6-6,ASSYSTPNQPQH
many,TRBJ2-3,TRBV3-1,ASSQVKDTQY
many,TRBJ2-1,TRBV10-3,AISGGTFSSYNEQF
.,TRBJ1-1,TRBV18,ASSLDRDMNTEAF
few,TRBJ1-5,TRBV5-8,ASSNYGQGGNQPQH
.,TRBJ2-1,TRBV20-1,SARDGLREQF
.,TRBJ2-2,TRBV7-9,ASSFTQGNTGELF